This T cell receptor beta chain was identified during a study of blood T cell repertoires in COVID-19. Generated by immunoSEQ multiplex PCR, the TCRdb table keeps only in-frame clones and is missing some. Altogether 120,000 or so clones are present, roughly four fifths being singletons, with the ten largest covering about an eighth. This CDR3 is 15 amino acids long. Trimming pared 0 bases from V and 3 bases from J, leaving 11 bases between. Germline values: CDR1 SGHNT, CDR2 YYREEE (reference sequence). The J gene is TRBJ2-3, the V gene TRBV5-4; D is perhaps TRBD2 (5 bases). Input material: peripheral blood. The receptor comes from a man aged 55 to 70 with acute or convalescent COVID-19. The CDR3 spells CASSLAGSGTDTQYF. CDR3 nucleotides: TGTGCCAGCAGCTTGGCGGGATCGGGAACAGATACGCAGTATTTT.